This record looks at one TCR beta chain sequence and its context. Germline loops: CDR1 MNHEY, CDR2 SMNVEV (reference sequence). V was clipped by 2 bases and J by 7 bases, with 6 bases between them. The CDR3 contains 12 residues. Under the authors' procedure: From reference gene primer amplification, estimates of nucleated cell counts were derived. The method was immunoSEQ multiplex PCR; TCRdb's version includes in-frame clones alone and lacks a portion of them. The V and J calls and clone size are taken from that table; D and trimming were inferred from the DNA. The sample lists roughly 300,000 clones, 81% occurring once. The data are from a study of blood T cell repertoires in COVID-19. On the study more broadly: Samples taken during acute and convalescent COVID-19 were collected in the United States, Italy and Spain. PBMCs, B-cell-depleted T cells, or T cells provided the cDNA or gDNA that made up the material.

This sequence joins TRBV27 and TRBJ2-1; possible D gene TRBD2, 5 bases. Input material: peripheral blood. This clonotype originated in a woman aged 55-75 years with active or convalescent COVID-19. CDR3 loop: CASSLRENEQFF. The CDR3 DNA sequence: TGTGCCAGCAGTTTACGGGAAAATGAGCAGTTCTTC.